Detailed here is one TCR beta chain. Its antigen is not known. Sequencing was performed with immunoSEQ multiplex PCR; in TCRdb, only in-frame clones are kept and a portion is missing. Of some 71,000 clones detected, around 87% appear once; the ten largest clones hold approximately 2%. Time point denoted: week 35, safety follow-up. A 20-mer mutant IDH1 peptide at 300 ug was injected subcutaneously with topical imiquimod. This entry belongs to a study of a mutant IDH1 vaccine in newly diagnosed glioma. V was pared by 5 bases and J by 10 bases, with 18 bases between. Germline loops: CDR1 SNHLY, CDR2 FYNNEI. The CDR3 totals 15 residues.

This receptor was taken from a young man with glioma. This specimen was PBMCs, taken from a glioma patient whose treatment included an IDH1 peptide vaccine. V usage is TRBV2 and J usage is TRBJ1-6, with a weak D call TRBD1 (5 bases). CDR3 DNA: TGTGCCAGCAGTTCGGTTGGCAGGGAGTACTCACCCCTCCACTTT. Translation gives CASSSVGREYSPLHF. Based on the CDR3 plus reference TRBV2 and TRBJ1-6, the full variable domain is EPEVTQTPSHQVTQMGQEVILRCVPISNHLYFYWYRQILGQKVEFLVSFYNNEISEKSEIFDDQFSVERPDGSNFTLKIRSTKLEDSAMYFCASSSVGREYSPLHFGNGTRLTVT.